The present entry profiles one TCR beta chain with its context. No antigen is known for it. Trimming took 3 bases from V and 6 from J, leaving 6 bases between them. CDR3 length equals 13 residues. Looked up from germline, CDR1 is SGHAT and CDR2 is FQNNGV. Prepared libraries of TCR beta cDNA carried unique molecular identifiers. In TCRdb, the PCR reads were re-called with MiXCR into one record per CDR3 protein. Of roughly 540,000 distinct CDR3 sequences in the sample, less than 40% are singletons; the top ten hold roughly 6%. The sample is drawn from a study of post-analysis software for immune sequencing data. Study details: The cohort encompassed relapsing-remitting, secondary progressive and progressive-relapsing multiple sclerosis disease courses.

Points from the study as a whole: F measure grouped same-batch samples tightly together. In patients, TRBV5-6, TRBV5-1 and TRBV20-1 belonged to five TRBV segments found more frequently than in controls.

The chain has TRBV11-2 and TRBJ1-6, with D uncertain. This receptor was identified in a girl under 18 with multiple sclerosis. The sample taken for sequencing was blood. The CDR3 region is CASSFDRNSPLHF. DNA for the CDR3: TGTGCCAGCAGCTTCGACCGTAATTCACCCCTCCACTTT.